Listed below are T cell receptor beta chains from one sample, sequenced in a study. TCRdb recomputed calls from the 5' RACE reads with MiXCR, one row per CDR3 protein. The sample contains about 50,000 distinct CDR3 sequences, about 28% of which appear only once. What was sequenced was naive CD4+ T cells sorted from blood. These receptors all stem from a female donor with breast cancer. The CDR3 runs from the conserved cysteine through the conserved F or W. The D gene is left open where the match is weak. Clone size appears in some rows only: once, few, many, or a class for an expanded clone.

V	D	size	J	CDR3	DNA
TRBV3-1	NA	few	TRBJ1-5	CASSQDPQIGPQHF	TGTGCCAGCAGCCAAGACCCCCAGATCGGGCCCCAGCATTTT
TRBV11-2	TRBD1	NA	TRBJ2-1	CASSKDRGIYNEQFF	TGTGCCAGCAGCAAGGACAGGGGGATCTACAATGAGCAGTTCTTC
TRBV4-1	TRBD2	few	TRBJ2-3	CASTKQGLAGVGDTQYF	TGCGCCAGCACAAAACAGGGGCTAGCGGGAGTGGGAGATACGCAGTATTTT
TRBV6-5	NA	NA	TRBJ2-2	CACSYQNTGELFF	TGTGCCTGCAGTTACCAGAACACCGGGGAGCTGTTTTTT
TRBV5-1	NA	NA	TRBJ2-1	CASSLASWDNEQFF	TGCGCCAGCAGCTTGGCCAGTTGGGACAATGAGCAGTTCTTC
TRBV7-8	NA	few	TRBJ1-5	CASSLERTGNQPQHF	TGTGCCAGCAGCTTAGAACGGACAGGCAATCAGCCCCAGCATTTT
TRBV15	TRBD1	NA	TRBJ2-4	CATSRGQGYIQYF	TGTGCCACCAGCAGGGGACAGGGATACATTCAGTACTTC
TRBV27	TRBD2	once	TRBJ2-7	CASSLFLGTSGNYEQYF	TGTGCCAGCAGTTTATTCCTTGGGACTAGCGGGAACTACGAGCAGTACTTC
TRBV6-1	TRBD1	few	TRBJ2-3	CASTPGQGTDTQYF	TGTGCCAGCACCCCGGGACAGGGCACAGATACGCAGTATTTT
TRBV3-1	NA	few	TRBJ1-5	CASSLPGRQPQHF	TGTGCCAGCAGCCTCCCCGGGCGTCAGCCCCAGCATTTT
TRBV5-1	NA	NA	TRBJ2-3	CASSLVGDRKDTQYF	TGCGCCAGCAGCTTGGTCGGGGATAGGAAGGATACGCAGTATTTT